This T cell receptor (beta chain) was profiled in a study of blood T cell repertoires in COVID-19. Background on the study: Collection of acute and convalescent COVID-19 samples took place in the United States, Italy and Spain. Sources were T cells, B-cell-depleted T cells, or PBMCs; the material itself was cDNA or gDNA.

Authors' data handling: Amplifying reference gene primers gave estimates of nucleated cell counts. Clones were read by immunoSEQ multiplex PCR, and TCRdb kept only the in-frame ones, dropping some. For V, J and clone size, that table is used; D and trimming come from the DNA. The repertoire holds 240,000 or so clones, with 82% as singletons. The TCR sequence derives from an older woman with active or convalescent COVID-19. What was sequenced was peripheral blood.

The chain's CDR3 is CASTPVGGASGELFF. CDR3 in DNA: TGTGCCAGCACTCCTGTGGGGGGGGCCTCCGGGGAGCTGTTTTTT. The chain couples TRBV7-2 to TRBJ2-2, with D tentatively TRBD2 (7 bases). This CDR3 comprises 15 residues. V was clipped by 7 bases and J by 6 bases, with 18 bases between them. Per germline, CDR1 SGHTA and CDR2 FQGNSA.